The next 13 T cell receptor beta chains were all read from a single sample in a study of shared clonotypes between healthy human individuals. Only in-frame clones appear in the TCRdb table, and some are missing; sequencing was by immunoSEQ multiplex PCR. Found here are over a million clones, 98% of them singletons; the top ten hold approximately 0.4%. The sequenced sample was naive CD4+ T cells sorted from blood. Specified subset: CD45RA+ positively selected. These receptors all come from a man aged 25-40 years in good health.

The chain uses TRBV4-3 and TRBJ1-2, with D tentatively TRBD1 (5 bases). V lost 0 bases to trimming and J lost 4 bases, with 12 bases between them. CDR1 and CDR2 (germline): LGHNA, YSLEER. The CDR3 is 15 residues long. The CDR3 is CASSQELRGAYGYTF. CDR3 sequence (DNA): TGCGCCAGCAGCCAAGAATTGAGGGGAGCCTATGGCTACACCTTC.

The V call is TRBV7-2, the J call TRBJ2-7; 8 bases match TRBD1. Unmatched junction bases numbered 5, after V lost 1 base and J lost 9 bases. There are 13 residues in the CDR3. CDR1 and CDR2 (germline): SGHTA, FQGNSA. The CDR3 loop reads CASSLDQGQVQYF. The CDR3 DNA reads TGTGCCAGCAGCTTAGACCAGGGACAGGTGCAGTACTTC.

The rearrangement uses TRBV25-1 and TRBJ1-2, with D perhaps matching TRBD1 (5 bases). The CDR3 spans 11 residues. Germline CDR1 and CDR2: MGHDK and SYGVNS. V was pared by 5 bases and J by 8 bases, with 9 bases between. Written as DNA, the CDR3 is TGTGCCAGCAGTCGCCAGGGAGGCTACACCTTC. Translation: CASSRQGGYTF.

This chain uses TRBV29-1 with TRBJ2-5, with TRBD1 matching 7 bases. The CDR3 extends over 14 amino acids. Germline CDR1 is SQVTM and CDR2 is ANQGSEA. After removal of 4 bases from V and 5 bases from J, the junction contained 10 bases not matched to a gene. CDR3 DNA: TGCAGCGTTGTTTCTTCGGACAGGTCCGAGACCCAGTACTTC. Translation gives CSVVSSDRSETQYF.

For the CDR3, the DNA is TGCGCCAGCTCGAAGTTTCCTCGTAGGAGCTCCTACGAGCAGTACTTC. This gives the protein CASSKFPRRSSYEQYF. The rearrangement uses TRBV5-1 and TRBJ2-7; D remains ambiguous. The V end was cut by 7 bases, the J end by 0 bases, with 20 bases between. The CDR3 spans 16 residues. From germline, CDR1 is SGHRS and CDR2 YFSETQ.

CDR3: CAISESRWDEQYF. The CDR3 region has the DNA TGTGCCATCAGTGAGTCACGGTGGGACGAGCAGTACTTC. The chain uses TRBV10-3 and TRBJ2-7; no firm D call. This CDR3 is 13 amino acids long. Germline V gene lookup returns CDR1 ENHRY and CDR2 SYGVKD. Deletions cut 0 bases from V and 5 bases from J, with 8 bases between.

The V gene is TRBV5-4, the J gene TRBJ1-1; 7 nucleotides match TRBD1. V dropped 4 bases and J dropped 3; count of bases not matched to a gene: 6. Looked up from germline, CDR1 is SGHNT and CDR2 is YYREEE (reference sequence). This CDR3 spans 14 amino acids. Written as DNA, the CDR3 is TGTGCCAGCAGCCCCCACAGGGGAGACACTGAAGCTTTCTTT. Translation: CASSPHRGDTEAFF.

J is TRBJ1-4 and V is TRBV14, with TRBD1 matching 7 bases. CDR1 and CDR2 (germline): SGHDN, FVKESK. The CDR3 spans 17 residues. With V trimmed by 2 bases and J by 3 bases, 9 bases remained unmatched. The CDR3, as DNA: TGTGCCAGCAGCCAAAAAACCCGGGACAGAGCTAATGAAAAACTGTTTTTT. Residues: CASSQKTRDRANEKLFF.

This chain uses TRBV13 with TRBJ2-4, with 12 nucleotides matching TRBD1. The germline gives CDR1 PRHDT, CDR2 FYEKMQ (reference sequence). J lost 2 bases, V lost 5 bases, and 4 bases had no gene match. The CDR3 loop spans 16 amino acids. CDR3 in DNA: TGTGCCAGCAGCCCGGGACAGGGGGCGACCAAAAACATTCAGTACTTC. Its protein is CASSPGQGATKNIQYF. The full variable domain, its missing parts supplied by reference TRBV13 and TRBJ2-4, is AAGVIQSPRHLIKEKRETATLKCYPIPRHDTVYWYQQGPGQDPQFLISFYEKMQSDKGSIPDRFSAQQFSDYHSELNMSSLELGDSALYFCASSPGQGATKNIQYFGAGTRLSVL.

The rearrangement uses TRBV21-1 and TRBJ2-1; no check of the table's D call, TRBD2, against the DNA was made. TRBV21-1 is shown as a pseudogene. The CDR3 has 15 amino acids. The CDR3 loop is CASSKSRLAVDEQFF. The CDR3 DNA follows: TGTGCCAGCAGCAAGTCGAGACTAGCTGTCGATGAGCAGTTCTTC.

This clone was detected only once. The CDR3: CASSESLQGKGEQYF. The DNA of the CDR3 is TGTGCCAGCAGTGAATCCCTGCAGGGTAAAGGCGAGCAGTACTTC. The V call is TRBV2, the J call TRBJ2-7; possible D gene TRBD1, 5 bases. This CDR3 region has 15 residues. The germline V gene has CDR1 SNHLY and CDR2 FYNNEI. Trimming stripped 2 bases from V and 6 bases from J, with 17 bases between.

This clone has a single count. This chain links TRBV29-1 with TRBJ1-2; D is unclear. This CDR3 is built from 14 residues. Deletions cut 0 bases from V and 4 bases from J, with 12 bases between. The germline CDR1 and CDR2 sequences are SQVTM and ANQGSEA. CDR3 DNA sequence: TGCAGCGTTGAAGATCTTTTTGGAGGCTATGGCTACACCTTC. Protein product: CSVEDLFGGYGYTF.

The V and J genes are TRBV5-1 and TRBJ2-7, with D possibly matching TRBD2 (5 bases). The germline CDR1 and CDR2 sequences are SGHRS and YFSETQ. This CDR3 spans 16 amino acids. V was pared by 4 bases and J by 5 bases, with 22 bases between. CDR3 bases: TGCGCCAGCAGCCCTACCGGAGCCCCGGGAACTCACGAGCAGTACTTC. This codes for CASSPTGAPGTHEQYF.